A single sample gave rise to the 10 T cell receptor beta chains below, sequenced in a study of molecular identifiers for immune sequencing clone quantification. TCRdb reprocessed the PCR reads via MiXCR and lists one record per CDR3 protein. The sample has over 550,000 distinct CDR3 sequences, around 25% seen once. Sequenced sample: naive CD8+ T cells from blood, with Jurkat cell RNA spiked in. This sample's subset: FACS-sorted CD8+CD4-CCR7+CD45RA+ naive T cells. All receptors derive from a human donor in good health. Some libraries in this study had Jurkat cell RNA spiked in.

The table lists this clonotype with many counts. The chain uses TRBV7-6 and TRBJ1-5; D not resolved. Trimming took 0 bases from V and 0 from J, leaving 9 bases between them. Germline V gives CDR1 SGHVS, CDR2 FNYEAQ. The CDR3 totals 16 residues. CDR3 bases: TGTGCCAGCAGCTTAGCGCAAGGGAGTAGCAATCAGCCCCAGCATTTT. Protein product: CASSLAQGSSNQPQHF. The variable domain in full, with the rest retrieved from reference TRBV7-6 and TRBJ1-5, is GAGVSQSPRYKVTKRGQDVALRCDPISGHVSLYWYRQALGQGPEFLTYFNYEAQQDKSGLPNDRFSAERPEGSISTLTIQRTEQRDSAMYRCASSLAQGSSNQPQHFGDGTRLSIL.

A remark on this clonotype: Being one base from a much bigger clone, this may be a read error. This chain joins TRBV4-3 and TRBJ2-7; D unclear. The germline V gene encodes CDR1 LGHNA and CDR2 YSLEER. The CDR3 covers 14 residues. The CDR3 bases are TGCGCCAGCAGCCAAGTTTACTCCTCCTACGGGCAGTACTTC. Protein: CASSQVYSSYGQYF.

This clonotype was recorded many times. The CDR3: CASSSSTGTGQETQYF. CDR3 coding DNA: TGTGCCAGCAGTTCTAGCACGGGGACAGGTCAAGAGACCCAGTACTTC. The V gene is TRBV7-9, the J gene TRBJ2-5, with TRBD1 identical over 8 bases. CDR1 is SEHNR and CDR2 is FQNEAQ in the germline V gene (reference sequence). The CDR3 spans 16 residues. Trimming cost V 6 bases and J 2 bases; bases outside gene matches: 11.

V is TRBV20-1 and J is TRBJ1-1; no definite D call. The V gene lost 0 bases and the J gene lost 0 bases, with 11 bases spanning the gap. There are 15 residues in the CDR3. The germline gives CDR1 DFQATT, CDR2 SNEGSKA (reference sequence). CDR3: CSARDGNNMNTEAFF. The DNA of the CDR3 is TGCAGTGCTAGAGATGGGAACAACATGAACACTGAAGCTTTCTTT.

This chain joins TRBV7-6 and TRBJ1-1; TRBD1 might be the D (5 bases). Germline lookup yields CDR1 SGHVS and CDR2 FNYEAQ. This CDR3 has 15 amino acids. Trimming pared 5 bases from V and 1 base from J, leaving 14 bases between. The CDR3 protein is CASSHTGTENTEAFF. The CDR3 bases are TGTGCCAGCAGCCATACCGGGACTGAGAACACTGAAGCTTTCTTT.

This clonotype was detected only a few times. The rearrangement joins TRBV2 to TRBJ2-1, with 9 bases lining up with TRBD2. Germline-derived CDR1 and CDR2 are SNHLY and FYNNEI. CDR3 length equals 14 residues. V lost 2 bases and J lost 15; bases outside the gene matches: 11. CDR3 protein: CASSEITGTSFMFF. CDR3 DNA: TGTGCCAGCAGTGAAATTACCGGGACTAGCTTCATGTTCTTC.

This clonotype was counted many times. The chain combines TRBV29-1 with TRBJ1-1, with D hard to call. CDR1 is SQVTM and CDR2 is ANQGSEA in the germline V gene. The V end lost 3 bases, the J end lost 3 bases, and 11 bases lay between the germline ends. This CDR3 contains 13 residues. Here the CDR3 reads CSVELQYHTEAFF. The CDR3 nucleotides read TGCAGCGTTGAGTTGCAGTACCACACTGAAGCTTTCTTT.

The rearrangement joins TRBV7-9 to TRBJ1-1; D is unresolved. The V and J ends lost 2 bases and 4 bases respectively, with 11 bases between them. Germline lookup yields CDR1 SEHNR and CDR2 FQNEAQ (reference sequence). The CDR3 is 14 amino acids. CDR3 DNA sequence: TGTGCCAGCAGCTTACGGCGGGAGCGCACTGAAGCTTTCTTT. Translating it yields CASSLRRERTEAFF.

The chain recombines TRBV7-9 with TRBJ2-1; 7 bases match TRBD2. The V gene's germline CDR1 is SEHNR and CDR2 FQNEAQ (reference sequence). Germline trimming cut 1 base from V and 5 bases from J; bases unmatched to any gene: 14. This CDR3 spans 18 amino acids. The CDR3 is CASSLGWTWRENDNEQFF. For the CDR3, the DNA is TGTGCCAGCAGCTTAGGGTGGACGTGGCGGGAGAACGACAATGAGCAGTTCTTC. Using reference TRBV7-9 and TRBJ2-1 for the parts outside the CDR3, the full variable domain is DTGVSQNPRHKITKRGQNVTFRCDPISEHNRLYWYRQTLGQGPEFLTYFQNEAQLEKSRLLSDRFSAERPKGSFSTLEIQRTEQGDSAMYLCASSLGWTWRENDNEQFFGPGTRLTVL.

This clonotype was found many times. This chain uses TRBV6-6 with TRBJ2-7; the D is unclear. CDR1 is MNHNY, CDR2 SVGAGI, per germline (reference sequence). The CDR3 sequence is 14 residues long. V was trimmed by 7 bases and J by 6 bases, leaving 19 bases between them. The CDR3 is CASIIDPSLAEQYF. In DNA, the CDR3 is TGTGCCAGCATCATCGACCCGTCGCTGGCCGAGCAGTACTTC.